A single sample is the source of the 27 T cell receptor beta chains below, sequenced in a study of shared clonotypes between healthy human individuals. In the naive CD8 group, cells lacked CD45RO and were positively selected for CCR7, so terminally differentiated effector memory CD45RA+ cells were left out. Here immunoSEQ multiplex PCR was the method, and the copy in TCRdb shows in-frame clones only, minus some. The sample includes roughly 890,000 clones, around 92% of them seen just once. The sequencing sample was made of naive CD8+ T cells sorted from blood. These receptors came from a young man in good health.

The V and J genes are TRBV5-4 and TRBJ2-1, with 8 bases aligning to TRBD2. The CDR3 covers 15 residues. V gave up 4 bases and J gave up 0 bases; unmatched junction bases: 3. Germline V gives CDR1 SGHNT, CDR2 YYREEE (reference sequence). Here the CDR3 reads CASSPGGSSYNEQFF. DNA of the CDR3: TGTGCCAGCAGCCCGGGAGGGAGCTCCTACAATGAGCAGTTCTTC.

This rearrangement joins TRBV6-1 to TRBJ2-4; 9 bases line up with TRBD1. Germline loops: CDR1 MNHNS, CDR2 SASEGT. The CDR3 spans 15 residues. The junction had 7 bases not matched to a gene; V was cut back by 3 bases and J by 7 bases. CDR3 coding DNA: TGTGCCAGCAGTGAGACAGGGGGTCGGCTTAACATTCAGTACTTC. It yields the protein CASSETGGRLNIQYF.

This chain links TRBV29-1 with TRBJ1-1; possibly TRBD1 for D (5 bases). V was pared by 8 bases and J by 5 bases, with 15 bases between. Germline CDR1 reads SQVTM; CDR2 reads ANQGSEA. This CDR3 comprises 12 residues. The CDR3 loop reads CSFTDSMTEAFF. The CDR3 region has the DNA TGCAGCTTCACAGACAGTATGACTGAAGCTTTCTTT.

The CDR3 sequence is CASSLFRDSYEQYF. CDR3 coding DNA: TGTGCCAGCAGCTTGTTTCGGGACAGCTACGAGCAGTACTTC. The J gene is TRBJ2-7, the V gene TRBV5-4, with TRBD1 matching over 7 bases. V dropped 1 base and J dropped 3; count of bases not matched to a gene: 4. The CDR3 extends over 14 amino acids. Germline V gene sequence: CDR1 SGHNT, CDR2 YYREEE (reference sequence). The complete variable domain, with remaining parts taken from reference TRBV5-4 and TRBJ2-7, reads ETGVTQSPTHLIKTRGQQVTLRCSSQSGHNTVSWYQQALGQGPQFIFQYYREEENGRGNFPPRFSGLQFPNYSSELNVNALELDDSALYLCASSLFRDSYEQYFGPGTRLTVT.

The rearrangement links TRBV7-2 to TRBJ2-3; the D gene is possibly TRBD2 (5 bases). The length of the CDR3 is 17 residues. V dropped 0 bases and J dropped 2 bases, with 15 bases sitting between them. The germline V gene encodes CDR1 SGHTA and CDR2 FQGNSA. The chain's CDR3 is CASSLAREGEPTDTQYF. The CDR3 bases are TGTGCCAGCAGCTTAGCGCGAGAGGGAGAACCCACAGATACGCAGTATTTT.

The DNA of the CDR3 is TGTGCCAGCAGAGGGACGGAAAACATTCAGTACTTC. It yields the protein CASRGTENIQYF. The V gene is TRBV5-4, the J gene TRBJ2-4, with D possibly being TRBD1 or TRBD2 (5 bases each). Germline V gives CDR1 SGHNT, CDR2 YYREEE (reference sequence). The CDR3 runs 12 residues. Deletions cut 5 bases from V and 5 bases from J, with 8 bases between.

This clone occurred once. The chain links TRBV11-2 to TRBJ1-5; perhaps TRBD1 as D (5 bases). CDR3 length: 14 residues. Germline CDR1 and CDR2: SGHAT and FQNNGV. V lost 1 base, J lost 7 bases, and 11 bases lay in between. Written as DNA, the CDR3 is TGTGCCAGCAGCTTAGTGGGGCCTGGGCAGCCCCAGCATTTT. Translating gives CASSLVGPGQPQHF.

The rearrangement links TRBV27 to TRBJ1-4; D gene ambiguous. The CDR3 has 16 amino acids. V was shortened by 2 bases and J by 0 bases, with 10 bases between the two germline ends. Germline V gene sequence: CDR1 MNHEY, CDR2 SMNVEV (reference sequence). The CDR3 bases are TGTGCCAGCAGTTTAGGAAGGGTTCCAACTAATGAAAAACTGTTTTTT. It specifies CASSLGRVPTNEKLFF.

For the CDR3, the DNA is TGTGCCAGCAGAAGGCTCTCGGGGGTGGGGAACGAGCAGTACTTC. It codes for CASRRLSGVGNEQYF. V gene TRBV7-8 combines with J gene TRBJ2-7, with D tentatively TRBD2 (6 bases). Germline CDR1 is SGHVS and CDR2 is FQNEAQ. CDR3 size: 15 residues. V was cut by 6 bases and J by 5 bases, with 20 bases left in between.

J is TRBJ2-7 and V is TRBV11-2; TRBD2 aligns across 15 bases. Germline assignment: CDR1 SGHAT and CDR2 FQNNGV. This CDR3 is built from 16 residues. The V gene end was trimmed by 7 bases and the J gene end by 6 bases; junction bases not matched to a gene: 10. The CDR3 protein is CASKMLRTSGRAEQYF. The CDR3 DNA sequence: TGTGCCAGCAAGATGCTCCGGACTAGCGGGAGGGCCGAGCAGTACTTC.

The chain recombines TRBV27 with TRBJ2-1; TRBD2 is a possible D gene (5 bases). Trimming removed 5 bases at V and 2 bases at J, with 10 bases between. Germline-derived CDR1 and CDR2 are MNHEY and SMNVEV (reference sequence). The CDR3 length is 14 residues. CDR3 amino acids: CASSPLLAYNEQFF. CDR3 nucleotides: TGTGCCAGCAGTCCCTTACTAGCCTACAATGAGCAGTTCTTC.

This chain links TRBV29-1 with TRBJ2-7; D perhaps matches TRBD2 (6 bases). Germline assignment: CDR1 SQVTM and CDR2 ANQGSEA. V shed 4 bases and J shed 1 base, with 11 bases lying between them. CDR3 length equals 13 residues. CDR3 sequence reads: CSVVAGPSYEQYF. CDR3 coding DNA: TGCAGCGTTGTGGCGGGACCTTCCTACGAGCAGTACTTC.

The chain recombines TRBV28 with TRBJ2-7; D possibly corresponds to TRBD2 (5 bases). Per the germline V gene, CDR1 is MDHEN and CDR2 is SYDVKM. CDR3 size: 14 residues. V shed 8 bases and J shed 2 bases, with 16 bases lying between them. The CDR3 reads CASGIGGEAYEQYF. DNA of the CDR3: TGTGCCAGCGGAATCGGAGGAGAGGCCTACGAGCAGTACTTC.

This clone was detected only once. The V call is TRBV11-2, the J call TRBJ2-5, with D possibly called TRBD1 or TRBD2 (5 bases each). Trimming stripped 4 bases from V and 0 bases from J, with 12 bases between. Germline V lookup: CDR1 SGHAT, CDR2 FQNNGV. The CDR3 runs 15 residues. CDR3 coding DNA: TGTGCCAGCAGCTCCGGGGACCCCTACCAAGAGACCCAGTACTTC. Translation: CASSSGDPYQETQYF.

V usage is TRBV5-1 and J usage is TRBJ2-3, with D tentatively TRBD2 (6 bases). The V end lost 5 bases, the J end lost 0 bases, and 19 bases lay between the germline ends. Per the germline V gene, CDR1 is SGHRS and CDR2 is YFSETQ. The CDR3 sequence is 17 residues long. CDR3 sequence: CASRWGVMEGSTDTQYF. The CDR3 coding sequence is TGCGCCAGCAGATGGGGCGTAATGGAGGGAAGCACAGATACGCAGTATTTT. Full variable domain (remainder filled in from reference TRBV5-1 and TRBJ2-3): KAGVTQTPRYLIKTRGQQVTLSCSPISGHRSVSWYQQTPGQGLQFLFEYFSETQRNKGNFPGRFSGRQFSNSRSEMNVSTLELGDSALYLCASRWGVMEGSTDTQYFGPGTRLTVL.

Concerning this clone itself: Other nucleotide sequences from this sample produce the same CDR3. This rearrangement joins TRBV13 to TRBJ2-7; 7 nucleotides match TRBD1. The CDR3 has 13 amino acids. With V trimmed by 5 bases and J by 0 bases, 1 base remained unmatched. The germline V gene has CDR1 PRHDT and CDR2 FYEKMQ (reference sequence). In DNA, the CDR3 is TGTGCCAGCAGCCGGGACAGCTCCTACGAGCAGTACTTC. Its protein product is CASSRDSSYEQYF.

Worth noting for this clone: Different DNA sequences within this sample yield the same CDR3. The V gene is TRBV9, the J gene TRBJ2-7, with D uncertain. Deletions cut 2 bases from V and 2 bases from J, with 11 bases between. The germline CDR1 and CDR2 sequences are SGDLS and YYNGEE. This CDR3 comprises 14 residues. For the CDR3, the DNA is TGTGCCAGCAGCGTCGGTGACGCAGCCTACGAGCAGTACTTC. The encoded protein is CASSVGDAAYEQYF.

This chain connects TRBV25-1 to TRBJ2-7; 7 positions agree with TRBD1. The CDR3 totals 12 residues. Germline V gene lookup returns CDR1 MGHDK and CDR2 SYGVNS. V was pared by 8 bases and J by 5 bases, with 6 bases of the junction left unmatched. CDR3 sequence reads: CASGFQGDEQYF. DNA for the CDR3: TGTGCCAGCGGTTTCCAGGGGGACGAGCAGTACTTC.

J is TRBJ2-7 and V is TRBV5-1; 10 bases are a match to TRBD2. CDR3 length: 16 residues. CDR1 is SGHRS and CDR2 is YFSETQ in the germline V gene. Trimming removed 2 bases from V and 6 bases from J; junction bases left unmatched: 11. In DNA, the CDR3 is TGCGCCAGCAGCTTTGGTCTAGCGGGAGTGTGGATCGAGCAGTACTTC. Protein sequence: CASSFGLAGVWIEQYF. Full variable domain (missing parts from reference TRBV5-1 and TRBJ2-7): KAGVTQTPRYLIKTRGQQVTLSCSPISGHRSVSWYQQTPGQGLQFLFEYFSETQRNKGNFPGRFSGRQFSNSRSEMNVSTLELGDSALYLCASSFGLAGVWIEQYFGPGTRLTVT.

The CDR3, as DNA: TGCAGCGTTCGGACTAGCGGGAGCACAGATACGCAGTATTTT. The encoded protein is CSVRTSGSTDTQYF. The chain combines TRBV29-1 with TRBJ2-3; 11 bases are shared with TRBD2. The length of the CDR3 is 14 residues. V lost 5 bases and J lost 0; bases outside the gene matches: 1. From germline, CDR1 is SQVTM and CDR2 ANQGSEA.

The gene calls are TRBV5-1 and TRBJ1-4; D unresolved. The V gene's germline CDR1 is SGHRS and CDR2 YFSETQ. CDR3 length: 17 amino acids. V was trimmed by 0 bases and J by 3 bases, leaving 15 bases between them. The CDR3 region is CASSLVPAVASNEKLFF. The CDR3, as DNA: TGCGCCAGCAGCTTGGTCCCAGCCGTCGCGTCTAATGAAAAACTGTTTTTT. Drawing the rest from reference TRBV5-1 and TRBJ1-4, the complete variable domain is KAGVTQTPRYLIKTRGQQVTLSCSPISGHRSVSWYQQTPGQGLQFLFEYFSETQRNKGNFPGRFSGRQFSNSRSEMNVSTLELGDSALYLCASSLVPAVASNEKLFFGSGTQLSVL.

The rearrangement links TRBV30 to TRBJ2-7; D unclear. CDR1 and CDR2 from the germline V gene are GTSNPN and SVGIG (reference sequence). CDR3 size: 13 residues. Trimming took 4 bases from V and 12 from J, leaving 22 bases between them. The CDR3 protein is CAWITRLRHPGYF. The DNA for the CDR3 is TGTGCCTGGATTACCCGGTTAAGGCATCCGGGGTACTTC. The full variable domain, completed using reference TRBV30 and TRBJ2-7, is SQTIHQWPATLVQPVGSPLSLECTVEGTSNPNLYWYRQAAGRGLQLLFYSVGIGQISSEVPQNLSASRPQDRQFILSSKKLLLSDSGFYLCAWITRLRHPGYFGPGTRLTVT.

The gene calls are TRBV29-1 and TRBJ2-7; D ambiguous. With 6 bases removed from V and 1 base from J, the gap between germline ends came to 13 bases. This CDR3 has 13 amino acids. Germline-derived CDR1 and CDR2 are SQVTM and ANQGSEA. As DNA, the CDR3 is TGCAGCGTGTTAGACATACTATCCTACGAGCAGTACTTC. Translating gives CSVLDILSYEQYF.

V usage is TRBV5-5 and J usage is TRBJ2-3; D not resolved. CDR1 and CDR2 from the germline V gene are SGHKS and YYEKEE (reference sequence). CDR3 length: 14 residues. V lost 0 bases and J 2 bases, leaving 7 bases between the germline ends. This CDR3 is CASSLVGFTDTQYF. The CDR3, as DNA: TGTGCCAGCAGCTTGGTTGGGTTCACAGATACGCAGTATTTT.

Concerning this clone: One end of the junction does not line up with germline, which may come from a read error. The rearrangement uses TRBV29-1 and TRBJ2-7; D remains unclear. CDR3 length equals 11 residues. Germline V gene sequence: CDR1 SQVTM, CDR2 ANQGSEA. CDR3 protein: CSVASAYEQYF. As DNA, the CDR3 is TGCAGTGTTGCTAGTGCCTACGAGCAGTACTTC.

The table lists this clone with a count of one. The J gene is TRBJ2-3, the V gene TRBV7-6, with D maybe TRBD1 (5 bases). The CDR3 spans 14 residues. Germline CDR1 reads SGHVS; CDR2 reads FNYEAQ. With 8 bases removed from V and 3 bases from J, the gap between germline ends came to 15 bases. The CDR3 DNA is TGTGCCAGCGGGCTAGACCCAGGGACAGATACGCAGTATTTT. Residues: CASGLDPGTDTQYF.

V gene TRBV27 combines with J gene TRBJ2-1, with D possibly matching TRBD2 (5 bases). Per germline, CDR1 MNHEY and CDR2 SMNVEV (reference sequence). V was shortened by 3 bases and J by 6 bases, with 9 bases between the two germline ends. The CDR3 extends over 13 amino acids. In DNA form, the CDR3 reads TGTGCCAGCAGTTTTCTAGGGAGCAATGAGCAGTTCTTC. It yields the protein CASSFLGSNEQFF.